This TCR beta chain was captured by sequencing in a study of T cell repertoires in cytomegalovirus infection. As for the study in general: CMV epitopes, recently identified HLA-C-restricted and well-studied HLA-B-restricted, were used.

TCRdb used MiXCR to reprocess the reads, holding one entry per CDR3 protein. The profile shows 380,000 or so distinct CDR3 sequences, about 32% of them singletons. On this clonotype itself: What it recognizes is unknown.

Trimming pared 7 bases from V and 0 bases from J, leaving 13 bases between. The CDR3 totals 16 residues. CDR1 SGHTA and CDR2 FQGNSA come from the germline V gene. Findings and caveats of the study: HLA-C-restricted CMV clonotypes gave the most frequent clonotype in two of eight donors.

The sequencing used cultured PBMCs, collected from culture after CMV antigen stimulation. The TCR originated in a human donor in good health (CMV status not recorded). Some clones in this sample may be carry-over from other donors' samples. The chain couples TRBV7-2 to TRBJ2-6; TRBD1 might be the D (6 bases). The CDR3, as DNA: TGTGCCAGCAAGTTAGGACAGAACTCTGGGGCCAACGTCCTGACTTTC. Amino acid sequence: CASKLGQNSGANVLTF.